This T cell receptor beta chain was sequenced during a study of blood T cell repertoires in COVID-19. Germline CDR1 reads LNHDA; CDR2 reads SQIVND (reference sequence). Including both end residues, the CDR3 is 14 amino acids long. As regards this clone: It is unclear where the CDR3 begins or ends on the DNA, so no DNA is shown, and the CDR3 is as TCRdb lists it.

Assay: immunoSEQ multiplex PCR; the TCRdb copy retains only in-frame clones and omits some. The top ten hold 6.5% to 8.5% of the sample, which has 490,000 or so clones, 70% to 90% seen once. Sequenced sample: PBMCs or T cells enriched from blood (not recorded which). The TCR sequence derives from a woman aged 55-70 years who had recovered from COVID-19. V is TRBV19 and J is TRBJ1-5. CDR3 residues: CASTSGGGNQPQHF.